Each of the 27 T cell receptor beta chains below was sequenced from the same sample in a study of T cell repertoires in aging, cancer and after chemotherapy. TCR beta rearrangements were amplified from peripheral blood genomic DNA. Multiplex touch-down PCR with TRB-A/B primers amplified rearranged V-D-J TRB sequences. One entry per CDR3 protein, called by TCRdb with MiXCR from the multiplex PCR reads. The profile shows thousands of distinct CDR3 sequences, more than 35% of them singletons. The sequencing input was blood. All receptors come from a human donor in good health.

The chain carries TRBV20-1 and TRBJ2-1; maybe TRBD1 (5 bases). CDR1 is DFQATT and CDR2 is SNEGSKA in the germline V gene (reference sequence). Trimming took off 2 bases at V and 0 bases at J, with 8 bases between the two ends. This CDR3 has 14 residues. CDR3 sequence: CSARQGSSYNEQFF. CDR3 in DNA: TGCAGTGCTAGACAGGGAAGCTCCTACAATGAGCAGTTCTTC.

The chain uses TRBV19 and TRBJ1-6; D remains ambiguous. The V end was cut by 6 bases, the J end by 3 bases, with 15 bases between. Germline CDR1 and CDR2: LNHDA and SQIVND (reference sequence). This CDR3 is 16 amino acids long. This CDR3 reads CASRRSQNLYNSPLHF. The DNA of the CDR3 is TGTGCCAGTAGAAGGTCACAGAACCTCTATAATTCACCCCTCCACTTT.

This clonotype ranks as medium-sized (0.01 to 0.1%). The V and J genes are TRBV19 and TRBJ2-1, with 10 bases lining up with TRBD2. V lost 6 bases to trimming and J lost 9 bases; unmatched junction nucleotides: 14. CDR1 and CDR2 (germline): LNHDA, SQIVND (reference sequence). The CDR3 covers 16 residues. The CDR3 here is CASSPWGTSAAREQFF. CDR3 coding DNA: TGTGCCAGTAGCCCCTGGGGGACTAGCGCTGCTCGTGAGCAGTTCTTC.

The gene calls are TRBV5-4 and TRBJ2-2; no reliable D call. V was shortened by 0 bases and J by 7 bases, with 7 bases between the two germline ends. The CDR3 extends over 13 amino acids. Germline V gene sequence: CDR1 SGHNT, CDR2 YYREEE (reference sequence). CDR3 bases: TGTGCCAGCAGCTTGGGATTTGGCGGGGAGCTGTTTTTT. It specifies CASSLGFGGELFF. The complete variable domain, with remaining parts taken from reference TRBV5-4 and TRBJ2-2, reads ETGVTQSPTHLIKTRGQQVTLRCSSQSGHNTVSWYQQALGQGPQFIFQYYREEENGRGNFPPRFSGLQFPNYSSELNVNALELDDSALYLCASSLGFGGELFFGEGSRLTVL.

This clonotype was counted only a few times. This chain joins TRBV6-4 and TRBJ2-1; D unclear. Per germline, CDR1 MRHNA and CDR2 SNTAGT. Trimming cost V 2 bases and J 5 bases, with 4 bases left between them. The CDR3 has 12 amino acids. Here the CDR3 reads CASSDRDNEQFF. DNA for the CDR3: TGTGCCAGCAGTGACCGGGACAATGAGCAGTTCTTC.

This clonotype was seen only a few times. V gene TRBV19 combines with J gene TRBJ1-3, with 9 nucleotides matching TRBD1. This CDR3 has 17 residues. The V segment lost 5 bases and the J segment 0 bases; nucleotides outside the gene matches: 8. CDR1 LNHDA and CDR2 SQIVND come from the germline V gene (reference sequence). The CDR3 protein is CASSQGQGPISGNTIYF. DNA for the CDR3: TGTGCCAGTAGTCAGGGACAGGGTCCCATCTCTGGAAACACCATATATTTT. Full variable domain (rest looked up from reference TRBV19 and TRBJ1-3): DGGITQSPKYLFRKEGQNVTLSCEQNLNHDAMYWYRQDPGQGLRLIYYSQIVNDFQKGDIAEGYSVSREKKESFPLTVTSAQKNPTAFYLCASSQGQGPISGNTIYFGEGSWLTVV.

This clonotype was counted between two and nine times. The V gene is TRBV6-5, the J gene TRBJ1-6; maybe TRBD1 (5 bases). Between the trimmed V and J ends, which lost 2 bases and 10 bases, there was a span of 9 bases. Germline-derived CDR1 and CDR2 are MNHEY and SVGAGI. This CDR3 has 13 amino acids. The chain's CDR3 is CASSYGGESPLHF. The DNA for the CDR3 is TGTGCCAGCAGTTACGGGGGGGAGTCACCCCTCCACTTT.

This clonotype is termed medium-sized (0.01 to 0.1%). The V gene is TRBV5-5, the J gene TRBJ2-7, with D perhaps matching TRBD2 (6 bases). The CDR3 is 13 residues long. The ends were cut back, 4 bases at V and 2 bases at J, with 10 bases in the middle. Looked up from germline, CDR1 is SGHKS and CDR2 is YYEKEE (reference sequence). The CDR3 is CASSRSGPYEQYF. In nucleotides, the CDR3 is TGTGCCAGCAGCCGGAGCGGGCCCTACGAGCAGTACTTC.

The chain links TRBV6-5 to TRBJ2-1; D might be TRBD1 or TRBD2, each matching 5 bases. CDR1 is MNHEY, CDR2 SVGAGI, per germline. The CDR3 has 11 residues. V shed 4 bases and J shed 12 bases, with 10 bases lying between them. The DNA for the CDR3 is TGTGCCAGCAGTTTACGGGACCGGCAGTTCTTC. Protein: CASSLRDRQFF.

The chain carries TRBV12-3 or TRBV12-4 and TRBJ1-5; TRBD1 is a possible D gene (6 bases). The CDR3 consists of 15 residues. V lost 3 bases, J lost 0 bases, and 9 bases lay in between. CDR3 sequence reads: CASSFGTFSNQPQHF. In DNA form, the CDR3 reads TGTGCCAGCAGTTTTGGGACATTTAGCAATCAGCCCCAGCATTTT.

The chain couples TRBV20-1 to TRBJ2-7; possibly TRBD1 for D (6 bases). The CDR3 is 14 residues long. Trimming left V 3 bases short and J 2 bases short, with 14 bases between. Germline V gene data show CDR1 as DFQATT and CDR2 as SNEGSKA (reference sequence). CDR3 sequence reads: CSARPPGTPYEQYF. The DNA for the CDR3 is TGCAGTGCTAGGCCCCCCGGGACACCCTACGAGCAGTACTTC.

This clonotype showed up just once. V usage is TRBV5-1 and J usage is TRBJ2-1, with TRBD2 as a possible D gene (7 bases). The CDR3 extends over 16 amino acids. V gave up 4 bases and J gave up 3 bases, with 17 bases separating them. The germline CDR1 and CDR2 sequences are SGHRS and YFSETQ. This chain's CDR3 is CASSQNTGRVYNEQFF. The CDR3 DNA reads TGCGCCAGCAGCCAGAATACAGGGAGGGTCTACAATGAGCAGTTCTTC.

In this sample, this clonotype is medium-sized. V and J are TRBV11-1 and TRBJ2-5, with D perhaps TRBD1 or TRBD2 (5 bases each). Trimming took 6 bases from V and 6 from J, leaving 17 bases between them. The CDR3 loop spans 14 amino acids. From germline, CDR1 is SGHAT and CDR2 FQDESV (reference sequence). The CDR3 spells CASRETGTEQTQYF. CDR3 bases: TGTGCCAGCAGGGAAACCGGGACCGAACAGACCCAGTACTTC.

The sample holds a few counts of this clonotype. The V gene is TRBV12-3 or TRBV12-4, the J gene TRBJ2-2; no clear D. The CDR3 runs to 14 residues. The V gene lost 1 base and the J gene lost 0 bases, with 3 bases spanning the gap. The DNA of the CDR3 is TGTGCCAGCAGTTTAGGTTCGAACACCGGGGAGCTGTTTTTT. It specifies CASSLGSNTGELFF.

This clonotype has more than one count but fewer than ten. The CDR3 nucleotides read TGTGCCAGCAGCTCCAGTACCTACTACTCCTACGAGCAGTACTTC. This translates into CASSSSTYYSYEQYF. The chain carries TRBV6-5 and TRBJ2-7; D uncertain. The V and J ends lost 6 bases and 0 bases respectively, with 15 bases between them. CDR3 size: 15 residues. CDR1 and CDR2 (germline): MNHEY, SVGAGI.

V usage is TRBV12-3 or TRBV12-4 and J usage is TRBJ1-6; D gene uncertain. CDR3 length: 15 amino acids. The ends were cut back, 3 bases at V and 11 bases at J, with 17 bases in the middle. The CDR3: CASSFNYARKAPLHF. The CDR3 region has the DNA TGTGCCAGCAGTTTTAATTACGCTAGGAAGGCACCCCTCCACTTT.

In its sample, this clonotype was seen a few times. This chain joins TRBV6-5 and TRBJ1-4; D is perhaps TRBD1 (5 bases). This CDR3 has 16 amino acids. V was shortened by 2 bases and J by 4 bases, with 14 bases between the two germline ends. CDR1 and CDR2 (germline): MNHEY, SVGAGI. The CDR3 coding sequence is TGTGCCAGCAGTTACCGACCGACGGGGGGTAATGAAAAACTGTTTTTT. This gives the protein CASSYRPTGGNEKLFF.

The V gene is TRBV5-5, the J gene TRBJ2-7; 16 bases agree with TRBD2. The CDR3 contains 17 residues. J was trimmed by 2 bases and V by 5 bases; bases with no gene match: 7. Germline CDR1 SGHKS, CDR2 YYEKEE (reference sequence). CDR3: CASRPTGTSGGAYEQYF. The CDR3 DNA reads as TGTGCCAGCAGGCCGACCGGGACTAGCGGGGGGGCCTACGAGCAGTACTTC.

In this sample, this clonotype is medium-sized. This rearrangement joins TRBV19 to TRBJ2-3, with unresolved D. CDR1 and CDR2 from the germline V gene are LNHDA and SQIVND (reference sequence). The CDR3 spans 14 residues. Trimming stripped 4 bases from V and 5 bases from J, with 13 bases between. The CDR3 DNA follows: TGTGCCAGTAGTAGGGCTGAGCGAGGAGATACGCAGTATTTT. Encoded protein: CASSRAERGDTQYF.

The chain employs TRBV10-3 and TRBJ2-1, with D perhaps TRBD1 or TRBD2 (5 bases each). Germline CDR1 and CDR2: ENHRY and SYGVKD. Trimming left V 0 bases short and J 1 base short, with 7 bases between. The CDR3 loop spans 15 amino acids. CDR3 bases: TGTGCCATCAGTGAGTCGAGGGGATCCTACAATGAGCAGTTCTTC. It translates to CAISESRGSYNEQFF.

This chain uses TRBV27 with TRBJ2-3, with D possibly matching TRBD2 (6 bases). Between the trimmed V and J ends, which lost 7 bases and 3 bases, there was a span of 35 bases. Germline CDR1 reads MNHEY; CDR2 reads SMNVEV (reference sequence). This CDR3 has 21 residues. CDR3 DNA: TGTGCCAGCAAGTCTCCCCTTAGGGATGGTTGGTCGCGGGAAGGAACAGATACGCAGTATTTT. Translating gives CASKSPLRDGWSREGTDTQYF.

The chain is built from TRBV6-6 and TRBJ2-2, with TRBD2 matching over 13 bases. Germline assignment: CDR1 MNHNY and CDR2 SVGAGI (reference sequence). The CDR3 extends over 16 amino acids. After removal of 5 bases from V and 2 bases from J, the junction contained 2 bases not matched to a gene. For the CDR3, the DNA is TGTGCCAGCAGTGGACTAGCGGGGGATAACACCGGGGAGCTGTTTTTT. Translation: CASSGLAGDNTGELFF.

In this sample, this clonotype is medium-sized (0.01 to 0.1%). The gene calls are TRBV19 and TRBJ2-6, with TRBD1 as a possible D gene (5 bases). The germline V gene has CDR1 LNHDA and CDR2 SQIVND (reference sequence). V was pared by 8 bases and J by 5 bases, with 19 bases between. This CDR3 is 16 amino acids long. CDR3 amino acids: CASCKPQGTRANVLTF. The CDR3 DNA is TGTGCCAGTTGCAAACCTCAGGGAACAAGGGCCAACGTCCTGACTTTC.

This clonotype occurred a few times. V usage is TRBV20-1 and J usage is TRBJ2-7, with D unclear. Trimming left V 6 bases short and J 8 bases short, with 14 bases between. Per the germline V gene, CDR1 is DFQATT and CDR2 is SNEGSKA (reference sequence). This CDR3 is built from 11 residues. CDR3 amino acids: CSAKDRDKQYF. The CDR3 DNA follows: TGCAGTGCCAAGGACCGAGATAAGCAGTACTTC.

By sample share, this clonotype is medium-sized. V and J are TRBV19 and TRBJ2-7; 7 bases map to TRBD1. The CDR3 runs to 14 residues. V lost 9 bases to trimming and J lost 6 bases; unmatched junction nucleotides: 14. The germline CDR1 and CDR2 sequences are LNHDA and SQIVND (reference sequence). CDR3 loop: CASRESRGRGEQYF. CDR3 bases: TGTGCCAGCAGAGAGAGCAGGGGGAGAGGCGAGCAGTACTTC.

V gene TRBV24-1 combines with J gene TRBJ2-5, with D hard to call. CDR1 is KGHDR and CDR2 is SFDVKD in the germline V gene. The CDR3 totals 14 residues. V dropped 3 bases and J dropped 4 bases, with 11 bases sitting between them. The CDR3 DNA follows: TGTGCCACCAGTGATATGGCAGCCGCAGAGACCCAGTACTTC. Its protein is CATSDMAAAETQYF.

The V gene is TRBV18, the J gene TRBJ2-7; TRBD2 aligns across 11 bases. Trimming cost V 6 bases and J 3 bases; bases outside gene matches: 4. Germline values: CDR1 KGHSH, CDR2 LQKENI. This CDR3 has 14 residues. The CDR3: CASSTGLAGYEQYF. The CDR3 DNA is TGTGCCAGCTCTACAGGACTAGCGGGCTACGAGCAGTACTTC.